The entry that follows covers one TCR beta chain sequence. Antigen unknown. These data are taken from a study of T cells after yellow fever vaccination. Study findings and constraints: Subsequent to the booster, the majority of primary-vaccination clones reappeared (around 96% CD4, about 90% CD8). The secondary response was weaker, and its peak arrived faster, on day 5 versus 15.

The CDR3 has 13 residues. Germline lookup yields CDR1 SNHLY and CDR2 FYNNEI. J was trimmed by 4 bases and V by 6 bases; bases with no gene match: 5. Each CDR3 protein is one row after TCRdb ran MiXCR on the 5' RACE reads. In the table there are some 320,000 distinct CDR3 sequences, around 9.3% of which are singletons. The TCR originated in a man between 18 and 35 years old who received the YFV17D yellow fever vaccine. The rearrangement links TRBV2 to TRBJ1-2, with 7 bases that match TRBD1. The sequences come from CD4+ T cells sorted from PBMCs, collected 5 days after the yellow fever booster vaccination. CDR3 sequence (DNA): TGTGCCAGCAGACCGGGACAGCCCTATGGCTACACCTTC. Translating gives CASRPGQPYGYTF.